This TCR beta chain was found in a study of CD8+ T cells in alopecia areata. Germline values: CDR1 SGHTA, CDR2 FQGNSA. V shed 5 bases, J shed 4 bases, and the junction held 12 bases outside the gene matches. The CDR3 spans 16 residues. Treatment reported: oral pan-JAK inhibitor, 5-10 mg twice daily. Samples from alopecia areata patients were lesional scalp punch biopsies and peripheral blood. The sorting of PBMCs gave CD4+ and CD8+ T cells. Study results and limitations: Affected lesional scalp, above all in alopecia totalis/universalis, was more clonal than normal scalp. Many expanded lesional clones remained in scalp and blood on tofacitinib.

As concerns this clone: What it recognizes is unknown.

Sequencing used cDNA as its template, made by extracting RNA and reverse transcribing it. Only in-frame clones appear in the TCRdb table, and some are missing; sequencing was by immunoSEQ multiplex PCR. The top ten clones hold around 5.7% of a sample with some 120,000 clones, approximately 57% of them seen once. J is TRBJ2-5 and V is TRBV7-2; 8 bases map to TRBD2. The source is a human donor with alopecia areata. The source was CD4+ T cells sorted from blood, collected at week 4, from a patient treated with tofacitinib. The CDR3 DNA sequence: TGTGCCAGCAGCCAAGGGGTTGCGGGGGGTGGAGAGACCCAGTACTTC. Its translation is CASSQGVAGGGETQYF.